A selection of T cell receptor beta chains follows, all from one sample in a study of radiotherapy plus CTLA-4 blockade in lung cancer. Repertoires were generated with immunoSEQ multiplex PCR, while TCRdb's copy carries only in-frame clones and drops some. The repertoire holds more than 25,000 clones, with around 80% as singletons. The sequences come from peripheral blood, collected from a patient treated with radiotherapy plus ipilimumab. The receptors originated from a human donor with non-small cell lung cancer that progressed on radiotherapy plus ipilimumab. The CDR3 runs from the conserved cysteine through the conserved F or W. Each record gives: clone size, V gene, D gene, J gene, CDR3 DNA, CDR3 protein. D genes are given only for firm matches. Clone sizes are given selectively: once, few, many, or a class where the clone is expanded.

abundance: NA
v_gene: TRBV30
d_gene: NA
j_gene: TRBJ1-2
CDR3nt: TGTGCCTGGACCGACAGTTATGGCTACACCTTC
CDR3aa: CAWTDSYGYTF

abundance: NA
v_gene: TRBV7-2
d_gene: TRBD1
j_gene: TRBJ2-3
CDR3nt: TGTGCCAGCACCCTAAACCCGACAGGGGGGGGAGATACGCAGTATTTT
CDR3aa: CASTLNPTGGGDTQYF

abundance: NA
v_gene: TRBV28
d_gene: NA
j_gene: TRBJ1-5
CDR3nt: TGTGCCAGCAGTTTAGCACTACATAGCAATCAGCCCCAGCATTTT
CDR3aa: CASSLALHSNQPQHF

abundance: NA
v_gene: TRBV9
d_gene: TRBD1
j_gene: TRBJ1-2
CDR3nt: TGTGCCAGCAGCGTAGCCCCTTCCGCCGGGACAGGGTACTCTAACTATGGCTACACCTTC
CDR3aa: CASSVAPSAGTGYSNYGYTF

abundance: NA
v_gene: TRBV6-5
d_gene: TRBD1
j_gene: TRBJ2-7
CDR3nt: TGTGCCAGCAGGGGGGACAGCTTCTACGAGCAGTACTTC
CDR3aa: CASRGDSFYEQYF

abundance: NA
v_gene: TRBV4-1
d_gene: TRBD1
j_gene: TRBJ1-1
CDR3nt: TGCGCCAGCAGCCTTGCCCCACAGGGGGGAACTGAAGCTTTCTTT
CDR3aa: CASSLAPQGGTEAFF

abundance: once
v_gene: TRBV15
d_gene: NA
j_gene: TRBJ2-3
CDR3nt: TGTGCCACCAGCACAGACCAGGGTGGATTCACAGATACGCAGTATTTT
CDR3aa: CATSTDQGGFTDTQYF

abundance: NA
v_gene: TRBV27
d_gene: NA
j_gene: TRBJ1-2
CDR3nt: TGTGCCAGCAGTCGACGGGGTCCGGGGGCTGGCTACACCTTC
CDR3aa: CASSRRGPGAGYTF

abundance: NA
v_gene: TRBV15
d_gene: NA
j_gene: TRBJ2-2
CDR3nt: TGTGCCACCAGCAGAAGAACAGGGTCCGGGGAGCTGTTTTTT
CDR3aa: CATSRRTGSGELFF

abundance: NA
v_gene: TRBV30
d_gene: NA
j_gene: TRBJ2-5
CDR3nt: TGTGCCTGGGGGGCAGGGAGACATTCTGGAGAGACCCAGTACTTC
CDR3aa: CAWGAGRHSGETQYF

abundance: NA
v_gene: TRBV19
d_gene: NA
j_gene: TRBJ2-2
CDR3nt: TGTGCCAGTAGTATTGCGTCCGGGGAGCTGTTTTTT
CDR3aa: CASSIASGELFF

abundance: NA
v_gene: TRBV11-2
d_gene: NA
j_gene: TRBJ1-1
CDR3nt: TGTGCCAGCAGCTTGAACCGGGCCGTGAACACTGAAGCTTTCTTT
CDR3aa: CASSLNRAVNTEAFF

abundance: NA
v_gene: TRBV5-4
d_gene: NA
j_gene: TRBJ2-3
CDR3nt: TGTGCCAGCAGCTACCAAACTAGCACAGATACGCAGTATTTT
CDR3aa: CASSYQTSTDTQYF

abundance: NA
v_gene: TRBV7-6
d_gene: NA
j_gene: TRBJ1-6
CDR3nt: TGTGCCAGCAGCCGCGGGGGGAGCTCACCCCTCCACTTT
CDR3aa: CASSRGGSSPLHF

abundance: once
v_gene: TRBV2
d_gene: TRBD2
j_gene: TRBJ2-5
CDR3nt: TGTGCCGGCGGGACGGGAGGGCCGGGGGAGACCCAGTACTTC
CDR3aa: CAGGTGGPGETQYF

abundance: medium-sized
v_gene: TRBV13
d_gene: NA
j_gene: TRBJ2-5
CDR3nt: TGTGCCAGCAGAGAGGAGGGCTCCCCCAAGACCCAGTACTTC
CDR3aa: CASREEGSPKTQYF

abundance: once
v_gene: TRBV6-6
d_gene: NA
j_gene: TRBJ2-1
CDR3nt: TGTGCCAGCAGGAGCCTCGGGGAGCAGTTCTTC
CDR3aa: CASRSLGEQFF

abundance: NA
v_gene: TRBV4-3
d_gene: NA
j_gene: TRBJ1-2
CDR3nt: TGCGCCAGCAGCCAAGATAAACTTTTATCCGATGGCTACACCTTC
CDR3aa: CASSQDKLLSDGYTF

abundance: NA
v_gene: TRBV9
d_gene: TRBD1
j_gene: TRBJ1-2
CDR3nt: TGTGCCAGCAGCGGAGCGACAGGGGGGTTCTATGGCTACACCTTC
CDR3aa: CASSGATGGFYGYTF